One sample yielded the 13 T cell receptor beta chains listed below, sequenced in a study of blood T cells in healthy people across ages. With a J-beta primer mix and a sample-barcoded 5' primer, a second PCR ran about 6 to 11 cycles. TCRdb analysed the 5' RACE reads with MiXCR anew, one entry per CDR3 protein. This sample has approximately 800,000 distinct CDR3 sequences, with approximately 67% found just once. The sample consisted of blood. The receptors were gathered from a young man in good health.

A single count supports this clonotype. V is TRBV5-5 and J is TRBJ1-1; no definite D call. The CDR3 is 14 amino acids. Trimming left V 4 bases short and J 1 base short, with 11 bases between. Germline V gives CDR1 SGHKS, CDR2 YYEKEE (reference sequence). CDR3 nucleotide sequence: TGTGCCAGCAGCGTACTTCGGGGGAACACTGAAGCTTTCTTT. It encodes CASSVLRGNTEAFF.

The sample holds a few counts of this clonotype. The chain couples TRBV25-1 to TRBJ1-1, with 7 nucleotides matching TRBD1. This CDR3 has 14 residues. In germline, CDR1 is MGHDK, CDR2 SYGVNS. The V and J ends lost 7 bases and 0 bases, in that order; junction bases with no gene match: 5. CDR3 sequence reads: CASTGTALNTEAFF. As DNA, the CDR3 is TGTGCCAGCACGGGGACAGCTTTGAACACTGAAGCTTTCTTT.

V is TRBV5-5 and J is TRBJ1-1; TRBD1 aligns across 7 bases. V lost 4 bases to trimming and J lost 4 bases; unmatched junction nucleotides: 7. This CDR3 contains 14 residues. Germline V gene data show CDR1 as SGHKS and CDR2 as YYEKEE (reference sequence). Here the CDR3 DNA reads TGTGCCAGCAGCAACGAAGGGGGCCCCACTGAAGCTTTCTTT. Translating it yields CASSNEGGPTEAFF.

In its sample, this clonotype was seen a few times. The chain joins TRBV4-3 to TRBJ2-1; D is possibly TRBD1 (5 bases). Trimming stripped 0 bases from V and 8 bases from J, with 11 bases between. CDR3 length equals 14 residues. Germline loops: CDR1 LGHNA, CDR2 YSLEER. The CDR3 nucleotides are TGCGCCAGCAGCCAAGAAGGCAGGGTGGATGAGCAGTTCTTC. Protein product: CASSQEGRVDEQFF.

This chain links TRBV20-1 with TRBJ2-1, with D possibly called TRBD1 or TRBD2 (5 bases each). The germline V and J ends were trimmed by 3 bases and 8 bases, with 20 bases remaining between them. The CDR3 runs to 15 residues. Per the germline V gene, CDR1 is DFQATT and CDR2 is SNEGSKA (reference sequence). The CDR3: CSARGQRGFEYEQFF. CDR3 sequence (DNA): TGCAGTGCTAGGGGGCAACGGGGTTTCGAGTATGAGCAGTTCTTC.

In this sample, this clonotype turned up once. V usage is TRBV15 and J usage is TRBJ2-4, with 12 bases matching TRBD1. This CDR3 has 18 amino acids. V was pared by 0 bases and J by 13 bases, with 16 bases of the junction left unmatched. Germline loops: CDR1 LNHNV, CDR2 YYDKDF (reference sequence). CDR3 in DNA: TGTGCCACCAGCAGAGATCGGTTAAGCGGGACAGGGGGCAGTGAGCAGTACTTC. Residues: CATSRDRLSGTGGSEQYF.

This chain links TRBV5-1 with TRBJ2-3, with 7 nucleotides matching TRBD2. The germline CDR1 and CDR2 sequences are SGHRS and YFSETQ. V lost 4 bases and J lost 6; bases outside the gene matches: 8. The CDR3 is 14 residues long. The DNA of the CDR3 is TGCGCCAGCAGCGTGGGGGGGTACCGCGATACGCAGTATTTT. This translates into CASSVGGYRDTQYF.

This chain joins TRBV9 and TRBJ2-1; 12 bases are a match to TRBD2. TRBJ2-7 explains the end of the DNA better; the J call may be wrong. The CDR3 sequence is 14 residues long. The V gene's germline CDR1 is SGDLS and CDR2 YYNGEE. In nucleotides, the CDR3 is TGTGCCAGCAGCTGGACTAGCGGGGCTCATGAGCAGTACTTC. This gives the protein CASSWTSGAHEQYF.

This clonotype was picked up a small number of times. The rearrangement links TRBV27 to TRBJ2-7; 7 nucleotides align to TRBD1. Germline loops: CDR1 MNHEY, CDR2 SMNVEV (reference sequence). CDR3 length equals 13 residues. The V segment lost 5 bases and the J segment 3 bases; nucleotides outside the gene matches: 4. The DNA for the CDR3 is TGTGCCAGCAGTGAGACAGGGAACTACGAGCAGTACTTC. Residues: CASSETGNYEQYF.

The chain has TRBV7-9 and TRBJ2-1; 11 bases align to TRBD1. The length of the CDR3 is 15 residues. Germline V CDR1 and CDR2: SEHNR, FQNEAQ (reference sequence). Germline trimming cut 4 bases from V and 4 bases from J; bases unmatched to any gene: 3. This chain's CDR3 is CASSYGQGAYNEQFF. In nucleotides, the CDR3 is TGTGCCAGCAGCTACGGACAGGGGGCTTACAATGAGCAGTTCTTC.

The rearrangement uses TRBV4-3 and TRBJ2-7, with D tentatively TRBD1 (6 bases). The CDR3 totals 16 residues. Deletions cut 4 bases from V and 7 bases from J, with 23 bases between. Germline CDR1 reads LGHNA; CDR2 reads YSLEER. The CDR3 region has the DNA TGCGCCAGCAGCCCCCAGGGGCTCTCGAGTGACAATGAGCAGTACTTC. Amino acids: CASSPQGLSSDNEQYF.

This chain uses TRBV19 with TRBJ2-7; 9 bases are shared with TRBD1. Germline trimming cut 1 base from V and 6 bases from J; bases unmatched to any gene: 7. Germline CDR1 reads LNHDA; CDR2 reads SQIVND (reference sequence). The CDR3 length is 15 residues. The CDR3 protein is CASSIGSGQGAEQYF. In DNA, the CDR3 is TGTGCCAGTAGTATAGGGTCGGGACAGGGCGCCGAGCAGTACTTC.

The chain has TRBV7-2 and TRBJ1-2, with 7 bases matching TRBD1. With 4 bases clipped from V and 5 bases from J, the junction kept 10 bases outside the gene matches. The CDR3 sequence is 15 residues long. CDR1 is SGHTA and CDR2 is FQGNSA in the germline V gene. This CDR3 is CASSSRQGHRYGYTF. The CDR3 DNA is TGTGCCAGCAGCTCCCGACAGGGCCATAGGTATGGCTACACCTTC.